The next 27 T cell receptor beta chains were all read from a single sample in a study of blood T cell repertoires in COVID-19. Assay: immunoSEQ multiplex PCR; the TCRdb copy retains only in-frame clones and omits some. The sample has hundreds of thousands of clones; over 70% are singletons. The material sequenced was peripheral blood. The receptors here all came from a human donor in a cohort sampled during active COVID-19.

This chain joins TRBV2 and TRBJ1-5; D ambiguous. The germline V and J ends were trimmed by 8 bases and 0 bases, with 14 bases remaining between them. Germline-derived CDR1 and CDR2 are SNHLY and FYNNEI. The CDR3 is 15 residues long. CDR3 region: CASSREHHSNQPQHF. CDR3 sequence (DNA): TGTGCCAGCTCCCGGGAGCATCATAGCAATCAGCCCCAGCATTTT. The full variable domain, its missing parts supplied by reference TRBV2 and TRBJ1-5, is EPEVTQTPSHQVTQMGQEVILRCVPISNHLYFYWYRQILGQKVEFLVSFYNNEISEKSEIFDDQFSVERPDGSNFTLKIRSTKLEDSAMYFCASSREHHSNQPQHFGDGTRLSIL.

The CDR3 nucleotides read TGTGCCAGCAGCCCCCCCGGGGGGCGTCCGACCGGGGAGCTGTTTTTT. Its protein is CASSPPGGRPTGELFF. This chain uses TRBV5-4 with TRBJ2-2, with D maybe TRBD2 (7 bases). This CDR3 is built from 16 residues. Germline CDR1 reads SGHNT; CDR2 reads YYREEE (reference sequence). V gave up 4 bases and J gave up 5 bases, with 18 bases separating them. The variable domain in full, with the rest retrieved from reference TRBV5-4 and TRBJ2-2, is ETGVTQSPTHLIKTRGQQVTLRCSSQSGHNTVSWYQQALGQGPQFIFQYYREEENGRGNFPPRFSGLQFPNYSSELNVNALELDDSALYLCASSPPGGRPTGELFFGEGSRLTVL.

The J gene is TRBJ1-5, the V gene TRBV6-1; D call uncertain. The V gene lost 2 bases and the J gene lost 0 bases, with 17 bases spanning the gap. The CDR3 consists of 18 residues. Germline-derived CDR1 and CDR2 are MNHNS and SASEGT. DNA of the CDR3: TGTGCCAGCAGTGAAAGAACTCCGGGTAACCCTAGCAATCAGCCCCAGCATTTT. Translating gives CASSERTPGNPSNQPQHF.

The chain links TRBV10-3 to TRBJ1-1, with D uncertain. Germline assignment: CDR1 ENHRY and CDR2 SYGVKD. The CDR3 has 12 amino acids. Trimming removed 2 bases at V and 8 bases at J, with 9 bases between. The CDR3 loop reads CAISEVGVEAFF. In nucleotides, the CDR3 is TGTGCCATCAGTGAGGTGGGAGTAGAAGCTTTCTTT.

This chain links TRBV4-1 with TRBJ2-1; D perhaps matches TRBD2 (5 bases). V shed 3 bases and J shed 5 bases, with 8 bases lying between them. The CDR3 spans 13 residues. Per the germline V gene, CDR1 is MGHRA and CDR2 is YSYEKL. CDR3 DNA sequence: TGCGCCAGCAGCCACGGACTCCACAATGAGCAGTTCTTC. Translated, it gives CASSHGLHNEQFF.

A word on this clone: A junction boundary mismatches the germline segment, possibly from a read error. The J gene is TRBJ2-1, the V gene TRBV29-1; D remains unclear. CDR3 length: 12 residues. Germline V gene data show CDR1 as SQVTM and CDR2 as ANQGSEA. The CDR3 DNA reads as TGCAGCGCTGAAGACACCTACAATGAGCAGTTCTTC. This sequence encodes CSAEDTYNEQFF.

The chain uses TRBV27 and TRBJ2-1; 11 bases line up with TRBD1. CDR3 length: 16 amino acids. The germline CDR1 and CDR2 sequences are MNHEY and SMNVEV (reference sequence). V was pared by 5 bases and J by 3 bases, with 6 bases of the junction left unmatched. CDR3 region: CASSRHGTGGYNEQFF. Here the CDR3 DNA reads TGTGCCAGCAGTCGACACGGGACAGGGGGCTACAATGAGCAGTTCTTC.

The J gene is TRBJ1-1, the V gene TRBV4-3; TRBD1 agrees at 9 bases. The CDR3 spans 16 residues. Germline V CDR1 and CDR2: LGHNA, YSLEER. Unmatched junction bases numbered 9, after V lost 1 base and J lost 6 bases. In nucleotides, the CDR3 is TGCGCCAGCAGCCAAGTGGGGGGACAGGGTGTTCCTGAAGCTTTCTTT. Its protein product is CASSQVGGQGVPEAFF.

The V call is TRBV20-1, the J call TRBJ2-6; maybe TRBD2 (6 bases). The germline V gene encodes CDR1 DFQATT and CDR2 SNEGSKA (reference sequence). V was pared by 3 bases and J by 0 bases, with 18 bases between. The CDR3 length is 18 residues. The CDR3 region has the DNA TGCAGTGCTAGTTCGGGGGTCGGCGCCTACTCTGGGGCCAACGTCCTGACTTTC. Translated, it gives CSASSGVGAYSGANVLTF.

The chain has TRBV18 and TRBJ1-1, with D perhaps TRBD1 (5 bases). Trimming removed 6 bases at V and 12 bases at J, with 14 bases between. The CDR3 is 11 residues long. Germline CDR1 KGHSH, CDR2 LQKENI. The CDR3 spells CASSEGLKPFF. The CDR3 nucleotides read TGTGCCAGCTCGGAGGGACTCAAACCTTTCTTT.

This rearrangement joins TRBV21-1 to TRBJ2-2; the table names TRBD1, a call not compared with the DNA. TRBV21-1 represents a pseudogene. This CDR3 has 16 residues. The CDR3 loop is CASSTPGDRGTGELFF. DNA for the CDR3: TGTGCCAGCAGCACCCCCGGGGACAGGGGCACCGGGGAGCTGTTTTTT.

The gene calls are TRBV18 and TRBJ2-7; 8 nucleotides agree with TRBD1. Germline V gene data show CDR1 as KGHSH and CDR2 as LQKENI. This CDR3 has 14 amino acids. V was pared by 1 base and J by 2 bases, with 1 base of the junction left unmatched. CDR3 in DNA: TGTGCCAGCTCACCACGACAGGGGACCTACGAGCAGTACTTC. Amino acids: CASSPRQGTYEQYF. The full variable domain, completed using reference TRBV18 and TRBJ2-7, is NAGVMQNPRHLVRRRGQEARLRCSPMKGHSHVYWYRQLPEEGLKFMVYLQKENIIDESGMPKERFSAEFPKEGPSILRIQQVVRGDSAAYFCASSPRQGTYEQYFGPGTRLTVT.

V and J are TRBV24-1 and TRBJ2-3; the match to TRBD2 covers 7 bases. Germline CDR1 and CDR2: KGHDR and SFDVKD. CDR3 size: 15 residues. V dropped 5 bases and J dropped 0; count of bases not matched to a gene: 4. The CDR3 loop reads CATSVRGISTDTQYF. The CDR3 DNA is TGTGCCACCAGTGTGCGGGGGATAAGCACAGATACGCAGTATTTT.

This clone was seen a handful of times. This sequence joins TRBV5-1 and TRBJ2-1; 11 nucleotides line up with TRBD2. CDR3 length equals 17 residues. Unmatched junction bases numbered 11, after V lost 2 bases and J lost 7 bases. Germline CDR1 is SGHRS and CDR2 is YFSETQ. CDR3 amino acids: CASSLGSGTSGTNEQFF. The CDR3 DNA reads TGCGCCAGCAGCTTAGGTTCTGGGACTAGCGGTACAAATGAGCAGTTCTTC.

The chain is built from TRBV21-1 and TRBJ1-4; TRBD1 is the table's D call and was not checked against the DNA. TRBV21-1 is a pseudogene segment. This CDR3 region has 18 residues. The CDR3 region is CASSLRVGDAATNEKLFF. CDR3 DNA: TGTGCCAGCAGCCTCAGAGTAGGGGATGCGGCAACTAATGAAAAACTGTTTTTT.

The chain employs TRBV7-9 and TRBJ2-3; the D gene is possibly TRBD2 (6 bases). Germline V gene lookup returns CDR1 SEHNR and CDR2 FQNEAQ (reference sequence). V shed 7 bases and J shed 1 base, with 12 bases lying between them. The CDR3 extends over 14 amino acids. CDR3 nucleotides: TGTGCCAGCAACCCAGCGGGCCGCACAGATACGCAGTATTTT. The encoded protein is CASNPAGRTDTQYF.

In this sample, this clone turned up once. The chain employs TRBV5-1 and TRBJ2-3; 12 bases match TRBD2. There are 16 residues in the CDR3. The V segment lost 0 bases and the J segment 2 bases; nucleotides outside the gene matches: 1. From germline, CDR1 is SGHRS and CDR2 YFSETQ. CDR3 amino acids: CASSLGLAGDTDTQYF. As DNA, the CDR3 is TGCGCCAGCAGCTTGGGACTAGCGGGAGACACAGATACGCAGTATTTT. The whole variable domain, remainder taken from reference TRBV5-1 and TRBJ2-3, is KAGVTQTPRYLIKTRGQQVTLSCSPISGHRSVSWYQQTPGQGLQFLFEYFSETQRNKGNFPGRFSGRQFSNSRSEMNVSTLELGDSALYLCASSLGLAGDTDTQYFGPGTRLTVL.

This chain's CDR3 is CATSRQGTDSPLHF. CDR3 DNA: TGTGCCACCAGCAGACAGGGTACGGATTCACCCCTCCACTTT. The rearrangement links TRBV15 to TRBJ1-6; D is possibly TRBD1 (5 bases). Trimming left V 2 bases short and J 8 bases short, with 10 bases between. The CDR3 runs 14 residues. Per the germline V gene, CDR1 is LNHNV and CDR2 is YYDKDF (reference sequence). Full variable domain (remainder filled in from reference TRBV15 and TRBJ1-6): DAMVIQNPRYQVTQFGKPVTLSCSQTLNHNVMYWYQQKSSQAPKLLFHYYDKDFNNEADTPDNFQSRRPNTSFCFLDIRSPGLGDTAMYLCATSRQGTDSPLHFGNGTRLTVT.

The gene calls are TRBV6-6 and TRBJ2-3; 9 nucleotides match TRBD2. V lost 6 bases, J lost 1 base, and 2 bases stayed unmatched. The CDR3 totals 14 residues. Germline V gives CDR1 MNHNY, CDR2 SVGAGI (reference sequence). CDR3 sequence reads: CASRSSGGTDTQYF. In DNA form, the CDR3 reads TGTGCCAGCAGATCTAGCGGGGGCACAGATACGCAGTATTTT.

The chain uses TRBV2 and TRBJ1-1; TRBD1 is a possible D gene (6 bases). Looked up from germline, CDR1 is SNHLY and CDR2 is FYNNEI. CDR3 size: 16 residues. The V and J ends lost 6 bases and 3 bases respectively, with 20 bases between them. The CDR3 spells CASRLEGGARDTEAFF. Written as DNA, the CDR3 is TGTGCCAGCAGGCTGGAGGGGGGGGCTCGGGACACTGAAGCTTTCTTT. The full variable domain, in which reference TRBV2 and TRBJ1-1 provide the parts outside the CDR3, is EPEVTQTPSHQVTQMGQEVILRCVPISNHLYFYWYRQILGQKVEFLVSFYNNEISEKSEIFDDQFSVERPDGSNFTLKIRSTKLEDSAMYFCASRLEGGARDTEAFFGQGTRLTVV.

For the CDR3, the DNA is TGTGCCAGTGCGTTGGGCGAAAAACTGTTTTTT. This encodes CASALGEKLFF. The rearrangement links TRBV2 to TRBJ1-4; D unresolved. The V end lost 9 bases, the J end lost 8 bases, and 10 bases lay between the germline ends. The CDR3 sequence is 11 residues long. Germline CDR1 SNHLY, CDR2 FYNNEI.

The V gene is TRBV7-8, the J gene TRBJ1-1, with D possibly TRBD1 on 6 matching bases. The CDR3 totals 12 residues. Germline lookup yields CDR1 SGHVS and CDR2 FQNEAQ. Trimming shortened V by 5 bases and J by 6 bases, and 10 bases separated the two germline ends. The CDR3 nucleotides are TGTGCCAGCAGCCCGCAGGGGTCTGAAGCTTTCTTT. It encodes CASSPQGSEAFF.

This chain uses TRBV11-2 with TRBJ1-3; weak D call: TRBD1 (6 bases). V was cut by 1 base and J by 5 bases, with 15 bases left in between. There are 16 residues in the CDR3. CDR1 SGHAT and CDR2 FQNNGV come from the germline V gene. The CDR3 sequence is CASSLGPRDTRNTIYF. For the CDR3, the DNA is TGTGCCAGCAGCTTAGGTCCCCGGGACACCCGAAACACCATATATTTT.

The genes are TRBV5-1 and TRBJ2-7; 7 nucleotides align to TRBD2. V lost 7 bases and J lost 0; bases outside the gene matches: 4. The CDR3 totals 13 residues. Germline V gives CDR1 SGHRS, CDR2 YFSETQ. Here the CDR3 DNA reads TGCGCCAGCGGGCCTAGCGGCTCCTACGAGCAGTACTTC. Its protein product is CASGPSGSYEQYF.

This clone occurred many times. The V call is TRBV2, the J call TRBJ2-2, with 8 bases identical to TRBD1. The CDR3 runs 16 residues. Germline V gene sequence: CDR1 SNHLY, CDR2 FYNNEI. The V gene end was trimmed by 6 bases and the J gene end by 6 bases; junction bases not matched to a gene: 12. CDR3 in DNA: TGTGCCAGCAGGGGAGGACAGGGATTTAGGTCCGGGGAGCTGTTTTTT. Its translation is CASRGGQGFRSGELFF. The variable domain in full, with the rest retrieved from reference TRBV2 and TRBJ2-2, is EPEVTQTPSHQVTQMGQEVILRCVPISNHLYFYWYRQILGQKVEFLVSFYNNEISEKSEIFDDQFSVERPDGSNFTLKIRSTKLEDSAMYFCASRGGQGFRSGELFFGEGSRLTVL.

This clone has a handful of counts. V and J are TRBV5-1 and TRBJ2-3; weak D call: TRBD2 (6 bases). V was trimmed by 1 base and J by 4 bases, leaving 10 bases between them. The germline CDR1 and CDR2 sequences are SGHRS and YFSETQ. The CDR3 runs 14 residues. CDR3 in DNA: TGCGCCAGCAGCTTGAGCGGGTGGGCAGATACGCAGTATTTT. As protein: CASSLSGWADTQYF.

DNA of the CDR3: TGTGCCAGCAGCTCCCGGGAGGGAAGTAACATGGGCATTCAGTACTTC. Translating gives CASSSREGSNMGIQYF. The V call is TRBV5-4, the J call TRBJ2-4; 8 positions agree with TRBD2. J gave up 9 bases and V 3 bases, and 14 bases lay outside the gene matches. The CDR3 length is 16 residues. CDR1 and CDR2 from the germline V gene are SGHNT and YYREEE (reference sequence).